This T cell receptor beta chain was identified during a study of Tregs in tolerant kidney transplant recipients. Points from the study as a whole: The most relevant donor-specific Treg TCRbeta repertoire apparently came from expansion with activated donor B cells. Some patients' samples used different primers over time, so nucleotide sequences weren't comparable. Biological reproducibility was not directly addressed in this study.

Recipients received nonmyeloablative bone marrow transplants from related graft donors, with transient mixed chimerism. CD4+CD25+CD127- Tregs, CD4+CD25- non-Tregs, CD4 and CD8 cells were sorted. V gave up 3 bases and J gave up 3 bases, with 11 bases separating them. The CDR3 spans 14 residues. CDR1 KGHSH and CDR2 LQKENI come from the germline V gene. With regard to this clone: What it binds is unknown. Sequencing ends 3 residues short of the CDR3 end; the germline J gene provides the rest.

Libraries were prepared by immunoSEQ multiplex PCR; TCRdb keeps only in-frame clonotypes and omits some of them. Here the sample table reports more than 6,000 clones. The sequence was obtained from a human patient who received a combined kidney and bone marrow transplant. Some T cells may trace back to the graft donor. The chain couples TRBV18 to TRBJ2-5, with D perhaps TRBD2 (5 bases). Sequenced material: CD4+ T cells from blood (PBMCs), taken 6 months after the transplant. The CDR3: CASSPRGFEETQYF. The sequenced CDR3 bases are TGTGCCAGCTCACCTAGAGGGTTCGAAGAGACC.